This T cell receptor (beta chain) was obtained from a study of blood T cell repertoires in COVID-19. As for the study in general: Samples taken during acute and convalescent COVID-19 were collected in the United States, Italy and Spain.

As concerns this clone: Other DNA sequences in the same sample also yield this CDR3.

The method was immunoSEQ multiplex PCR; TCRdb's version includes in-frame clones alone and lacks a portion of them. Here the sample spans hundreds of thousands of clones, 88% being singletons. The ends were cut back, 6 bases at V and 1 base at J, with 9 bases in the middle. Germline-derived CDR1 and CDR2 are MNHEY and SVGAGI. The CDR3 totals 13 residues. The gene calls are TRBV6-5 and TRBJ2-5; weak D call: TRBD1 (6 bases). This TCR was recovered from a woman in her twenties or thirties with COVID-19, enrolled during active disease. The material sequenced was peripheral blood. CDR3 sequence (DNA): TGTGCCAGCAGCCGGACAGTCCAAGAGACCCAGTACTTC. Translating gives CASSRTVQETQYF.